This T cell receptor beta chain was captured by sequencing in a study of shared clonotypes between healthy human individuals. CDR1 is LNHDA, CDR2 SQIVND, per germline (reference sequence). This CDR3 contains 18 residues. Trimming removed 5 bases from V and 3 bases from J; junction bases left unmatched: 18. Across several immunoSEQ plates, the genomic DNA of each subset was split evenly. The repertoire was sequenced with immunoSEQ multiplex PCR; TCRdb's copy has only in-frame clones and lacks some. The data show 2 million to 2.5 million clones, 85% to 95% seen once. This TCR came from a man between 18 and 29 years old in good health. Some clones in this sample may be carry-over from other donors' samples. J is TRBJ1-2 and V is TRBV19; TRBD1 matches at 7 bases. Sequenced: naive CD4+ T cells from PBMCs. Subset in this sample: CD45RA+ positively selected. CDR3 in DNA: TGTGCCAGTAGTCCCTACCGTGTCCGGGACAGCCTTGACTATGGCTACACCTTC. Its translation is CASSPYRVRDSLDYGYTF.